This is a list of T cell receptor beta chains from one sample in a study of control samples from healthy donors and cancer patients. Profiled with immunoSEQ multiplex PCR; TCRdb holds only in-frame clones, not every one. The sample includes 150,000 to 200,000 clones, 85% to 90% seen only once; the top ten take approximately 1.8%. The sequenced sample consisted of blood. Every receptor here comes from a man aged 18-30 years in good health. CDR3s include the opening cysteine and the closing phenylalanine or tryptophan. Fields, in order: clone size, V gene, D gene, CDR3 protein. A D gene is named only where the DNA matches it firmly. Rows may omit the clone size; those that give it use once, few, many or a size class.

. TRBV28 . CASRPSSGELFF
. TRBV28 . CASSSQGIHIQYF
. TRBV6-5 . CASTWRQQEKLFF
many TRBV6-5 . CASSYSGQPGETQYF
. TRBV30 TRBD1 CAAKQGGEGYTF
. TRBV6-2/TRBV6-3 TRBD2 CASSFGGEYQETQYF
. TRBV30 TRBD2 CAWSVRGEPYNEQFF
. TRBV11-2 TRBD1 CASSLVPGTGTGELFF
. TRBV28 TRBD1 CASSPFTGGGLYGYTF
. TRBV28 TRBD2 CASSFPPRGGDSYEQYF
. TRBV19 TRBD1 CAGTTGEGETQYF
once TRBV7-8 . CASSPGVAGQPQHF
. TRBV9 . CASSVGPGTGGYTF
. TRBV19 TRBD1 CANQGQGRTGGRHNEQFF
. TRBV20-1 . CSTKSNTEAFF
once TRBV10-3 . CAISETGEGRFYGYTF
. TRBV7-8 . CASSLGGTPLRNTGELFF
. TRBV7-2 TRBD1 CASSLQTGVGSPLHF
. TRBV5-1 TRBD1 CASSPAGQGTGELFF